Sequencing of this T cell receptor (beta chain) was carried out in a study of cytomegalovirus exposure and HLA in healthy donors. Researchers ran the PCR with 60 Vbeta and 13 Jbeta primers. Here immunoSEQ multiplex PCR was the method, and the copy in TCRdb shows in-frame clones only, minus some. Of roughly 120,000 clones listed, approximately 78% are singletons. V shed 0 bases and J shed 0 bases, with 12 bases lying between them. The CDR3 contains 15 residues. Germline V gene sequence: CDR1 SQVTM, CDR2 ANQGSEA. The source is a woman aged 40 to 50 in good health and CMV-seropositive. The chain uses TRBV29-1 and TRBJ2-7; D might be TRBD1 (5 bases). The sample comprised PBMCs. The CDR3: CSVEDSGKSSYEQYF. CDR3 nucleotide sequence: TGCAGCGTTGAAGATTCAGGGAAGAGCTCCTACGAGCAGTACTTC.